These T cell receptor beta chains were read from a single sample in a study of shared clonotypes between healthy human individuals. Assay used: immunoSEQ multiplex PCR; TCRdb lists only in-frame clones, some missing. Seen here are roughly 2.2 million clones, over 90% observed once, and the top ten hold 0.39%. Material for sequencing was naive CD4+ T cells from PBMCs. These receptors came from a man between 18 and 35 years old in good health. Some clones in this sample may be carry-over from other donors' samples. Both conserved end residues are part of each CDR3. A D gene is named only where the DNA matches it firmly.

.	TRBJ2-2	TRBV27	CASSPFARNTGELFF
TRBD1	TRBJ1-1	TRBV4-2	CASSQEALGGGWTEAFF
.	TRBJ2-7	TRBV20-1	CSARYYYEQYF
TRBD2	TRBJ2-1	TRBV6-8	CASSRPGTVTQREGSDNEQFF
.	TRBJ2-7	TRBV10-3	CAISGSPGLEQYF
TRBD2	TRBJ2-5	TRBV5-4	CASSLPGRAEETQYF
.	TRBJ1-6	TRBV27	CASSFRDSPLHF
.	TRBJ1-5	TRBV4-3	CASSQEVRAYSNQPQHF
.	TRBJ2-5	TRBV11-2	CASSPTRETQYF
.	TRBJ1-2	TRBV10-3	CAISESTARNYGYTF
.	TRBJ2-1	TRBV5-6	CASSIRVPSNEQFF
TRBD1	TRBJ2-1	TRBV5-1	CASSLGQGAYNEQFF
TRBD2	TRBJ2-1	TRBV18	CASSPVSAGGYNEQFF
.	TRBJ1-3	TRBV5-1	CASSWDATSGNTIYF
.	TRBJ2-4	TRBV11-2	CASSSRGNIQYF
.	TRBJ2-2	TRBV6-6	CASRDSNTGELFF
.	TRBJ2-1	TRBV28	CASSSGTAGYNEQFF
.	TRBJ2-1	TRBV4-2	CASSPRGSGQFF
.	TRBJ2-7	TRBV6-1	CASSSAGPAYEQYF
TRBD1	TRBJ1-2	TRBV28	CASRVGTGINYGYTF
.	TRBJ1-5	TRBV30	CAWSGRGNQPQHF
.	TRBJ2-3	TRBV5-5	CASSTITSTDTQYF
.	TRBJ1-3	TRBV9	CASSATLSGNTIYF
TRBD2	TRBJ2-2	TRBV4-2	CASSQDQGLAGVSGELFF
.	TRBJ1-2	TRBV30	CAWSRGWTSYGYTF
.	TRBJ2-7	TRBV9	CASSAFGREQYF
TRBD1	TRBJ1-2	TRBV18	CASSPYGDRQGVPNYGYTF
.	TRBJ2-4	TRBV5-4	CASSSPGGIQYF
.	TRBJ2-7	TRBV19	CASSPLGPTYEQYF
.	TRBJ1-2	TRBV6-1	CASSEAGDSRYYGYTF
.	TRBJ2-1	TRBV7-3	CASSSPPATPDNEQFF
TRBD1	TRBJ1-3	TRBV7-9	CASSTRQGTSGNTIYF
TRBD1	TRBJ2-6	TRBV27	CASSLLGQGALSGANVLTF
.	TRBJ1-2	TRBV19	CASRHNYGYTF
TRBD1	TRBJ1-1	TRBV28	CASSPSTGEREAFF
.	TRBJ2-7	TRBV28	CASSNNVPYEQYF
.	TRBJ1-2	TRBV11-2	CASSSTGLYGYTF
.	TRBJ2-7	TRBV6-5	CASSSLGSSSYEQYF
.	TRBJ2-7	TRBV4-1	CASSQGLESISREQYF
TRBD2	TRBJ2-2	TRBV6-5	CASSWGLAGGIGELFF
.	TRBJ1-1	TRBV27	CASSPEILNTEAFF
TRBD2	TRBJ2-7	TRBV10-3	CAITPTRGLAGVHEQYF
TRBD1	TRBJ1-2	TRBV2	CASSGRDRGLYGYTF
.	TRBJ2-6	TRBV15	CATSWNSGANVLTF
.	TRBJ2-5	TRBV5-1	CASSLDLGETQYF
.	TRBJ2-2	TRBV28	CASSPLIRGGPGELFF
.	TRBJ1-1	TRBV5-1	CASSLVSVQYTEAFF
TRBD1	TRBJ2-7	TRBV27	CASSPGQANLYEQYF
TRBD1	TRBJ1-1	TRBV19	CASRPGGTANLNTEAFF
TRBD1	TRBJ1-2	TRBV27	CASSATGTGSYGYTF
.	TRBJ2-6	TRBV28	CASSEQNPISGANVLTF
.	TRBJ1-5	TRBV18	CASSPQNSNQPQHF
.	TRBJ2-5	TRBV7-6	CASSRHLTGKETQYF
.	TRBJ2-1	TRBV4-2	CASSREPGRSYNEQFF